The entry below describes one T cell receptor (beta chain). Its antigen is not known. The data were taken from a study of shared clonotypes between healthy human individuals. Deep-level running was used for the assay. Clones were read by immunoSEQ multiplex PCR, and TCRdb kept only the in-frame ones, dropping some. This repertoire shows more than 2 million clones, almost 96% found once; its top ten account for less than 0.15%. The CDR3 runs to 15 residues. V lost 2 bases to trimming and J lost 2 bases, with 12 bases between them. Germline assignment: CDR1 MNHEY and CDR2 SVGAGI. Study results and caveats: Depth was large, yet rarefaction showed that sorted-subset sequencing was incomplete.

The chain combines TRBV6-5 with TRBJ1-1; the D gene is possibly TRBD1 (5 bases). This TCR was sampled from a man between 18 and 35 years old in good health. The sequencing input was naive CD4+ T cells sorted from blood. Subset here: CD45RA+ positively selected. CDR3 sequence reads: CASSYPGEGNTEAFF. The DNA for the CDR3 is TGTGCCAGCAGTTACCCGGGGGAGGGAAACACTGAAGCTTTCTTT.